These 8 T cell receptor beta chains originate from one sample sequenced in a study of cytomegalovirus exposure and HLA in healthy donors. Primers included in the PCR were 60 Vbeta and 13 Jbeta primers. Produced via immunoSEQ multiplex PCR; TCRdb's table is partial and in-frame only. Its listing shows 65,000 to 85,000 clones. Sequencing was carried out using PBMCs. The receptors here all came from a female donor in good health and CMV-seropositive.

The CDR3 DNA follows: TGCAGTTATAACCCTGGGCTGGGCAGGGGGATGAACACTGAAGCTTTCTTT. Protein sequence: CSYNPGLGRGMNTEAFF. V usage is TRBV29-1 and J usage is TRBJ1-1; 7 positions match TRBD1. This CDR3 has 17 amino acids. Germline CDR1 reads SQVTM; CDR2 reads ANQGSEA.

The genes are TRBV2 and TRBJ1-2, with D hard to call. Trimming removed 4 bases from V and 3 bases from J, with 6 bases in between. The germline gives CDR1 SNHLY, CDR2 FYNNEI. CDR3 length: 12 amino acids. Here the CDR3 DNA reads TGTGCCAGCAGTGGGGAGTACTATGGCTACACCTTC. Its protein is CASSGEYYGYTF.

The chain couples TRBV20-1 to TRBJ2-3, with a tentative D call TRBD2 (5 bases). V was shortened by 8 bases and J by 4 bases, with 10 bases between the two germline ends. CDR3 length: 11 residues. Germline V lookup: CDR1 DFQATT, CDR2 SNEGSKA (reference sequence). CDR3 bases: TGCAGTCCTTGGACTGCAGATACGCAGTATTTT. Its protein is CSPWTADTQYF.

The chain employs TRBV5-1 and TRBJ2-7; no clear D gene. This CDR3 comprises 14 residues. Germline CDR1 SGHRS, CDR2 YFSETQ. Trimming left V 5 bases short and J 0 bases short, with 12 bases between. CDR3 sequence: CASRLSLVSYEQYF. In DNA form, the CDR3 reads TGCGCCAGCAGACTCTCCTTAGTCTCCTACGAGCAGTACTTC.

The V gene is TRBV7-9, the J gene TRBJ1-1; tentatively, D is TRBD1 (5 bases). The CDR3 runs 15 residues. Between the trimmed V and J ends, which lost 7 bases and 3 bases, there was a span of 18 bases. In germline, CDR1 is SEHNR, CDR2 FQNEAQ (reference sequence). The CDR3 nucleotides read TGTGCCAGCACCCTTGGGGCGACCAGAGACACTGAAGCTTTCTTT. Translating it yields CASTLGATRDTEAFF. Full variable domain (missing parts from reference TRBV7-9 and TRBJ1-1): DTGVSQNPRHKITKRGQNVTFRCDPISEHNRLYWYRQTLGQGPEFLTYFQNEAQLEKSRLLSDRFSAERPKGSFSTLEIQRTEQGDSAMYLCASTLGATRDTEAFFGQGTRLTVV.

The CDR3 loop is CASGPTTGTEAFF. The CDR3 coding sequence is TGTGCTAGTGGTCCGACGACAGGGACTGAAGCTTTCTTT. The chain uses TRBV12-5 and TRBJ1-1; 7 bases are shared with TRBD1. Germline CDR1 reads LGHNT; CDR2 reads FRNRAP. V gave up 5 bases and J gave up 5 bases; unmatched junction bases: 5. This CDR3 contains 13 residues.

The V and J genes are TRBV11-2 and TRBJ1-6; D is perhaps TRBD1 (5 bases). This CDR3 has 16 amino acids. Deletions cut 1 base from V and 9 bases from J, with 16 bases between. CDR1 and CDR2 from the germline V gene are SGHAT and FQNNGV. CDR3 sequence: CASSLGMGQGGSPLHF. The CDR3 nucleotides read TGTGCCAGCAGCTTAGGCATGGGGCAGGGAGGTTCACCCCTCCACTTT.

This sequence joins TRBV5-1 and TRBJ2-5; 9 bases line up with TRBD2. The CDR3 runs to 15 residues. CDR1 SGHRS and CDR2 YFSETQ come from the germline V gene. The V gene end was trimmed by 3 bases and the J gene end by 1 base; junction bases not matched to a gene: 4. The CDR3 region is CASSSSGGSQETQYF. The CDR3 region has the DNA TGCGCCAGCAGCTCAAGCGGGGGGTCCCAAGAGACCCAGTACTTC.